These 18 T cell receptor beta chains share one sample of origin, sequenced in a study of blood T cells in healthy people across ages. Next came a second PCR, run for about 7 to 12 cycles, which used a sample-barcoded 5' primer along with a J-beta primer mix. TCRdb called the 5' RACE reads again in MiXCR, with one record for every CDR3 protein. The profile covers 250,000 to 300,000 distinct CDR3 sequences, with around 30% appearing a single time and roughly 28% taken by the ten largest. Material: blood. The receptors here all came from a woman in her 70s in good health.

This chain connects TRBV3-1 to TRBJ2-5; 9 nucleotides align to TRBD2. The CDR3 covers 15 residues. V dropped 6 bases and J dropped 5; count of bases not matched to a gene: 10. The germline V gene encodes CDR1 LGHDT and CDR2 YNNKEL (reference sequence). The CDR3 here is CASSPLAGATETQYF. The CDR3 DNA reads TGTGCCAGCAGTCCCTTAGCGGGAGCAACGGAGACCCAGTACTTC.

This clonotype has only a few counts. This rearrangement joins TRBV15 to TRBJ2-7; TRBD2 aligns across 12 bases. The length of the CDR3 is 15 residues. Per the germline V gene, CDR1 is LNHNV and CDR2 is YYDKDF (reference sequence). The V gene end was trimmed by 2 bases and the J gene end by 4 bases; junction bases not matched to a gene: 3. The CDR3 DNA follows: TGTGCCACCAGCAGACCACTAGCGGGAGGTTACGAGCAGTACTTC. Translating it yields CATSRPLAGGYEQYF.

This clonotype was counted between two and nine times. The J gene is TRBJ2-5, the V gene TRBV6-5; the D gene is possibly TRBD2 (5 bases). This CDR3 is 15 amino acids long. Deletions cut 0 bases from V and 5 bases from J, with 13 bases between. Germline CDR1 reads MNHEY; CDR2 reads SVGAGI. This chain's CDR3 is CASSYSPREKETQYF. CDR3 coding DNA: TGTGCCAGCAGTTACTCCCCTCGGGAAAAGGAGACCCAGTACTTC.

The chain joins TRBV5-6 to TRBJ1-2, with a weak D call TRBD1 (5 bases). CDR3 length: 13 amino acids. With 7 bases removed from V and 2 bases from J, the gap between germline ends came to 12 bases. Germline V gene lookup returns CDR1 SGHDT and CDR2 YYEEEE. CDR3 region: CASQGERNYGYTF. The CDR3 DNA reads TGTGCCAGCCAAGGGGAGAGGAACTATGGCTACACCTTC.

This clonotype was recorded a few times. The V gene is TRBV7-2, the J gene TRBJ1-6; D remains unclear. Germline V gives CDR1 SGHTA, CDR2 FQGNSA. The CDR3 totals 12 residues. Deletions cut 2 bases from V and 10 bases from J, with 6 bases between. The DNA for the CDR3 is TGTGCCAGCAGCTTAAGCGCCTCACCCCTCCACTTT. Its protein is CASSLSASPLHF.

CDR3 sequence reads: CASCVGTGANVLTF. The CDR3 DNA reads TGTGCCAGCTGCGTCGGGACTGGGGCCAACGTCCTGACTTTC. The chain recombines TRBV7-3 with TRBJ2-6; D might be TRBD2 (5 bases). CDR1 is SGHTA and CDR2 is FQGTGA in the germline V gene. V shed 8 bases and J shed 2 bases, with 10 bases lying between them. This CDR3 spans 14 amino acids.

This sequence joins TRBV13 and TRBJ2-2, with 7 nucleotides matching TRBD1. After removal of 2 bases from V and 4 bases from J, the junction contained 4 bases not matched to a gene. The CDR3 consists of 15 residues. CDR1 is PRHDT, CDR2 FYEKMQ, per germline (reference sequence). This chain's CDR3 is CASSLRGHITGELFF. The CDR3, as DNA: TGTGCCAGCAGCTTAAGGGGGCACATCACCGGGGAGCTGTTTTTT.

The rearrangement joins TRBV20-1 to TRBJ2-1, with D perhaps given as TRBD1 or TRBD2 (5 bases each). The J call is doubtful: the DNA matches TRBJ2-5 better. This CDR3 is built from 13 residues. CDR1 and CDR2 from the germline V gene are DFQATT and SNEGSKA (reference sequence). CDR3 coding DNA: TGCAGTGCCCCCGCGAGGGGCGGAGAGACCCAGTACTTC. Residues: CSAPARGGETQYF.

Written as DNA, the CDR3 is TGCAGCATCAGGGAAAGCTCTGGAAACACCATATATTTT. Translation gives CSIRESSGNTIYF. The chain combines TRBV29-1 with TRBJ1-3; TRBD1 is a possible D gene (5 bases). This CDR3 is built from 13 residues. Germline V lookup: CDR1 SQVTM, CDR2 ANQGSEA. Trimming pared 8 bases from V and 0 bases from J, leaving 11 bases between.

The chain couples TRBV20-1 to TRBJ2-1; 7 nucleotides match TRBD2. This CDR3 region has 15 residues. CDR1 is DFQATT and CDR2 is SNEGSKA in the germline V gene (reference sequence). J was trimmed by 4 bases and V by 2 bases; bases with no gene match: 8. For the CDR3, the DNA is TGCAGTGCTAGATTGTCGCTAGCGGCGTACAATGAGCAGTTCTTC. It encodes CSARLSLAAYNEQFF.

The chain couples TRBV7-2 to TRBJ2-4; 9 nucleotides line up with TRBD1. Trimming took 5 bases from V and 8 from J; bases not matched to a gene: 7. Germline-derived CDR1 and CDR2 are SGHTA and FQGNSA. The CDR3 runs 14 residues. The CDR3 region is CASSITGQGDIQYF. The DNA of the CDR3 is TGTGCCAGCAGCATCACGGGACAGGGAGACATTCAGTACTTC.

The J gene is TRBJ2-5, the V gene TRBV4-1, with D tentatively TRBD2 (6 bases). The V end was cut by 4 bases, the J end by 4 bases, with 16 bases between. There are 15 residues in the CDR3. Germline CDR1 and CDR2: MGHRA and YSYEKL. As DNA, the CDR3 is TGCGCCAGCAGCCTCGGCGGGAAAACGCTAGAGACCCAGTACTTC. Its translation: CASSLGGKTLETQYF.

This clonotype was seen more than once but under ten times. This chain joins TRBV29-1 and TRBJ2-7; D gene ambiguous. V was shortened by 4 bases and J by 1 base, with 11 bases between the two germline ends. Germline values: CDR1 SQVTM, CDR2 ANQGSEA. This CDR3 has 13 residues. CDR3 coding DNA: TGCAGCGTTGCTTCCGGCCCTTCCTACGAGCAGTACTTC. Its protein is CSVASGPSYEQYF.

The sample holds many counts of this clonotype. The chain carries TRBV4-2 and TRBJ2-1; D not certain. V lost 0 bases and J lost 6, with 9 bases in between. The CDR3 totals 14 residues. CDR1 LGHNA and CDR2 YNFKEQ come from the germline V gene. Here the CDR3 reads CASSQDLISNEQFF. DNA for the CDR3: TGTGCCAGCAGCCAAGATTTGATCAGCAATGAGCAGTTCTTC.

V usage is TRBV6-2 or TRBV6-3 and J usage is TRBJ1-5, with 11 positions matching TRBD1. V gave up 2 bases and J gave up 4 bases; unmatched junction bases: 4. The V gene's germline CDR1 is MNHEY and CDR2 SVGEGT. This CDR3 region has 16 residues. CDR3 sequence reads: CASSYGDRGLNQPQHF. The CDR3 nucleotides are TGTGCCAGCAGTTACGGGGACAGGGGGTTAAATCAGCCCCAGCATTTT.

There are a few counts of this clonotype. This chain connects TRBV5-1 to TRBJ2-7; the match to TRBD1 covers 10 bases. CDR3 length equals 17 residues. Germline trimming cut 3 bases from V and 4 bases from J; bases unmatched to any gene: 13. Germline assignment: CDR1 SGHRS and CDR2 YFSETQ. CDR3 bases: TGCGCCAGCAGCTCACAGCTACAGACAGGGGGCGAATACGAGCAGTACTTC. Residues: CASSSQLQTGGEYEQYF.

The CDR3 protein is CASSLREGMSQFF. Here the CDR3 DNA reads TGTGCCAGCAGCCTCCGGGAGGGGATGTCGCAGTTCTTC. J is TRBJ2-1 and V is TRBV7-9; 8 positions agree with TRBD2. V gave up 5 bases and J gave up 12 bases; unmatched junction bases: 9. Germline values: CDR1 SEHNR, CDR2 FQNEAQ (reference sequence). The CDR3 is 13 amino acids.

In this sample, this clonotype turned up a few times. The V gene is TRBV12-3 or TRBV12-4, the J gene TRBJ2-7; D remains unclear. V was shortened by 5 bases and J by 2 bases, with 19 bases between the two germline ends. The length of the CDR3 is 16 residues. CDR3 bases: TGTGCCAGCAGTCCCGATCGGATAGACAAGACCTACGAGCAGTACTTC. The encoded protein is CASSPDRIDKTYEQYF.